These 7 T cell receptor beta chains came from one sample sequenced in a study of T cells in Graves' hyperthyroidism and ophthalmopathy. TCR beta CDR3 regions were amplified from RNA transcripts. A first-round RT-PCR of the TCR CDR3 used the HTBI primer set. TCRdb re-called the multiplex PCR reads with MiXCR, one entry per CDR3 protein. The data show approximately 370,000 distinct CDR3 sequences, 17% seen once. The sequencing sample was made of blood. The receptors come from a woman younger than 45 with Graves' hyperthyroidism that later progressed to Graves' ophthalmopathy.

Many counts were recorded for this clonotype. The rearrangement joins TRBV27 to TRBJ2-7; tentative D call: TRBD1 (6 bases). The V gene lost 0 bases and the J gene lost 3 bases, with 18 bases spanning the gap. In germline, CDR1 is MNHEY, CDR2 SMNVEV (reference sequence). This CDR3 has 17 residues. CDR3 sequence (DNA): TGTGCCAGCAGTTTATCGCTGAGGAACAGGGTTCTCTACGAGCAGTACTTC. The encoded protein is CASSLSLRNRVLYEQYF.

This clonotype was counted many times. This chain joins TRBV28 and TRBJ2-5; D perhaps matches TRBD1 (5 bases). CDR3 length: 11 amino acids. Germline loops: CDR1 MDHEN, CDR2 SYDVKM. Trimming left V 6 bases short and J 5 bases short, with 7 bases between. The CDR3 DNA is TGTGCCAGCAGACAGGAGGAGACCCAGTACTTC. Its translation: CASRQEETQYF.

This clonotype appeared many times. This rearrangement joins TRBV12-3 or TRBV12-4 to TRBJ1-2, with TRBD1 matching 9 bases. The ends lost 6 bases at V and 10 bases at J; junction bases unmatched: 6. The CDR3 has 12 residues. The CDR3 sequence is CASRIGTGIYTF. In DNA form, the CDR3 reads TGTGCCAGCAGGATTGGGACAGGGATCTACACCTTC.

With respect to this clonotype: An end of the junction does not agree with germline; a read error may underlie this. The genes are TRBV5-1 and TRBJ2-5; tentatively, D is TRBD2 (7 bases). Germline lookup yields CDR1 SGHRS and CDR2 YFSETQ. The CDR3 is 15 amino acids. CDR3 in DNA: TGCGCCAGCAGCAAGGGGGACTACCTACAAGAGACCCATTACTTC. It encodes CASSKGDYLQETHYF.

This clonotype was seen repeatedly, ten times or more. One end of the junction varies from germline; a read error may be responsible. This rearrangement joins TRBV18 to TRBJ2-1; a weak D match, TRBD1 (5 bases). CDR1 and CDR2 (germline): KGHSH, LQKENI. The CDR3 has 14 amino acids. CDR3: CATSPDRNYNEQFF. CDR3 nucleotide sequence: TGTGCCACCTCACCCGACAGAAATTACAATGAGCAGTTCTTC.

V gene TRBV6-1 combines with J gene TRBJ1-2; the D is unclear. CDR1 is MNHNS, CDR2 SASEGT, per germline. Trimming stripped 3 bases from V and 2 bases from J, with 16 bases between. This CDR3 is built from 16 residues. The CDR3 here is CASSDPPTRRNYGYTF. The CDR3 DNA follows: TGTGCCAGCAGTGATCCCCCCACAAGGAGGAACTATGGCTACACCTTC.

Many counts were recorded for this clonotype. The chain joins TRBV7-9 to TRBJ1-2; D might be TRBD1 (5 bases). CDR3 length: 12 amino acids. V was cut by 11 bases and J by 8 bases, with 18 bases left in between. CDR1 and CDR2 from the germline V gene are SEHNR and FQNEAQ (reference sequence). As DNA, the CDR3 is TGTGCCGGTTCGACAGATTCGAGGGGCTACACCTTC. Amino acid sequence: CAGSTDSRGYTF.